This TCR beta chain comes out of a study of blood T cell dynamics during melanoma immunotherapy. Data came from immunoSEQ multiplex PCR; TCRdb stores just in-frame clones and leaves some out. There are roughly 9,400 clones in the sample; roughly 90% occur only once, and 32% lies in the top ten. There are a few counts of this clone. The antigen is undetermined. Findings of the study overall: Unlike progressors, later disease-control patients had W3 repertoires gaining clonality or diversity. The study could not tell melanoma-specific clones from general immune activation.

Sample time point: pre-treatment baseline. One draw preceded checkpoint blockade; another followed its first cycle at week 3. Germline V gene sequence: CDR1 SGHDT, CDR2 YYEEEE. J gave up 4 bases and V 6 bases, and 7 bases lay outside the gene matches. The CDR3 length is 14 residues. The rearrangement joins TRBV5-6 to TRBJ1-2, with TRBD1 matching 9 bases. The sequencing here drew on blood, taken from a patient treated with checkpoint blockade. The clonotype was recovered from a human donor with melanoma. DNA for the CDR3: TGTGCCAGCACCTCACGGGACAGGGCCTATGGCTACACCTTC. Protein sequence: CASTSRDRAYGYTF.